The 22 T cell receptor beta chains presented below share a single source sample, sequenced in a study of blood T cells in healthy people across ages. Combining a sample-barcoded 5' primer with a J-beta primer mix, a second PCR ran for about 7 to 12 cycles. Via MiXCR, TCRdb re-called the 5' RACE reads, giving one row per CDR3 protein. The sample has around 2 million distinct CDR3 sequences; about two fifths are singletons. The sequenced material came from blood. These receptors all come from a human donor in good health.

The rearrangement links TRBV6-2 or TRBV6-3 to TRBJ2-7; maybe TRBD1 (5 bases). This CDR3 region has 17 residues. Germline CDR1 and CDR2: MNHEY and SVGEGT. V was pared by 4 bases and J by 2 bases, with 21 bases between. The CDR3 is CASSLTVRGPRTYEQYF. Written as DNA, the CDR3 is TGTGCCAGCAGTTTGACAGTACGAGGCCCACGAACCTACGAGCAGTACTTC.

The rearrangement uses TRBV7-3 and TRBJ1-1; perhaps TRBD1 as D (6 bases). CDR1 and CDR2 (germline): SGHTA, FQGTGA. Between the trimmed V and J ends, which lost 5 bases and 1 base, there was a span of 14 bases. This CDR3 comprises 15 residues. The DNA of the CDR3 is TGTGCCAGCAGCCCCGGACAGTATCCGAACACTGAAGCTTTCTTT. It codes for CASSPGQYPNTEAFF. Together with reference TRBV7-3 and TRBJ1-1, the CDR3 gives the full variable domain: GAGVSQTPSNKVTEKGKYVELRCDPISGHTALYWYRQSLGQGPEFLIYFQGTGAADDSGLPNDRFFAVRPEGSVSTLKIQRTERGDSAVYLCASSPGQYPNTEAFFGQGTRLTVV.

The CDR3 protein is CASSQEPGQPYLPYNQPQHF. For the CDR3, the DNA is TGTGCCAGCAGCCAAGAACCGGGACAGCCCTACCTTCCTTACAATCAGCCCCAGCATTTT. This chain uses TRBV14 with TRBJ1-5; 7 bases match TRBD1. V gave up 0 bases and J gave up 3 bases; unmatched junction bases: 17. Germline lookup yields CDR1 SGHDN and CDR2 FVKESK. The CDR3 runs to 20 residues. The full variable domain, completed using reference TRBV14 and TRBJ1-5, is EAGVTQFPSHSVIEKGQTVTLRCDPISGHDNLYWYRRVMGKEIKFLLHFVKESKQDESGMPNNRFLAERTGGTYSTLKVQPAELEDSGVYFCASSQEPGQPYLPYNQPQHFGDGTRLSIL.

The genes are TRBV11-2 and TRBJ2-3, with D perhaps given as TRBD1 or TRBD2 (5 bases each). The V end lost 4 bases, the J end lost 2 bases, and 19 bases lay between the germline ends. The CDR3 has 17 residues. Germline-derived CDR1 and CDR2 are SGHAT and FQNNGV. The CDR3 DNA is TGTGCCAGCAGCTGGGGGTGGGAGATCCCGACCACAGATACGCAGTATTTT. Translation gives CASSWGWEIPTTDTQYF. Full variable domain (remainder filled in from reference TRBV11-2 and TRBJ2-3): EAGVAQSPRYKIIEKRQSVAFWCNPISGHATLYWYQQILGQGPKLLIQFQNNGVVDDSQLPKDRFSAERLKGVDSTLKIQPAKLEDSAVYLCASSWGWEIPTTDTQYFGPGTRLTVL.

This clonotype has at least ten counts. A junction end diverges from the germline sequence, so it may reflect a read error. This rearrangement joins TRBV5-1 to TRBJ1-2; TRBD1 matches 10 bases. This CDR3 region has 13 residues. Germline V gene lookup returns CDR1 SGHRS and CDR2 YFSETQ. The CDR3 DNA follows: TGTGCCAGCAGTTTTGGGACAGGGGATGGCTACACCTTC. Translation gives CASSFGTGDGYTF. The entire variable domain, with the rest obtained from reference TRBV5-1 and TRBJ1-2, is as follows: KAGVTQTPRYLIKTRGQQVTLSCSPISGHRSVSWYQQTPGQGLQFLFEYFSETQRNKGNFPGRFSGRQFSNSRSEMNVSTLELGDSALYLCASSFGTGDGYTFGSGTRLTVV.

This clonotype was seen more than once but under ten times. The chain combines TRBV5-1 with TRBJ2-7; D perhaps matches TRBD1 (6 bases). This CDR3 is built from 15 residues. V was trimmed by 6 bases and J by 2 bases, leaving 18 bases between them. Germline lookup yields CDR1 SGHRS and CDR2 YFSETQ. CDR3 DNA sequence: TGCGCCAGCAAGCCCCCTGACAGGCCAGCCTACGAGCAGTACTTC. This gives the protein CASKPPDRPAYEQYF.

The chain has TRBV7-2 and TRBJ2-7; D ambiguous. V was clipped by 0 bases and J by 3 bases, with 9 bases between them. Germline CDR1 SGHTA, CDR2 FQGNSA. This CDR3 is 14 amino acids long. This CDR3 reads CASSLAVRDYEQYF. The CDR3 DNA reads TGTGCCAGCAGCTTAGCGGTAAGGGACTACGAGCAGTACTTC.

The chain has TRBV10-3 and TRBJ1-6, with 10 positions matching TRBD1. Losses at the gene ends were 0 bases for V and 8 bases for J; bases not matched to a gene: 7. CDR3 size: 17 residues. Germline-derived CDR1 and CDR2 are ENHRY and SYGVKD. CDR3 bases: TGTGCCATCAGTGAGTCGATTGGACAGGGGGGTCATTCACCCCTCCACTTT. This gives the protein CAISESIGQGGHSPLHF.

The CDR3 spells CASSLRTSGGASNEQFF. DNA of the CDR3: TGTGCCAGCAGTTTAAGAACTAGCGGGGGGGCCTCGAATGAGCAGTTCTTC. The V gene is TRBV12-3 or TRBV12-4, the J gene TRBJ2-1, with TRBD2 matching over 13 bases. V trimming: 2 bases; J trimming: 7 bases; junction bases outside the gene matches: 8. The CDR3 covers 17 residues.

This clonotype has only a few counts. The rearrangement links TRBV10-3 to TRBJ1-2; D is perhaps TRBD1 (6 bases). Trimming removed 4 bases from V and 2 bases from J, with 20 bases in between. Per the germline V gene, CDR1 is ENHRY and CDR2 is SYGVKD. The CDR3 runs 17 residues. CDR3: CAISAIHRDTQNYGYTF. CDR3 DNA sequence: TGTGCCATCAGTGCAATTCACAGGGACACACAGAACTATGGCTACACCTTC.

The chain carries TRBV3-1 and TRBJ2-7, with D possibly TRBD1 on 6 matching bases. V was cut by 3 bases and J by 5 bases, with 17 bases left in between. CDR3 length: 15 amino acids. From germline, CDR1 is LGHDT and CDR2 YNNKEL (reference sequence). The CDR3 nucleotides are TGTGCCAGCAGCCATTTGTATAGGGGGAGCGACGAGCAGTACTTC. This translates into CASSHLYRGSDEQYF.

Comments on this clonotype: The junction departs from germline at one end; a sequencing error may be responsible. The V gene is TRBV12-3 or TRBV12-4, the J gene TRBJ2-7; D gene uncertain. This CDR3 has 11 residues. As DNA, the CDR3 is TGCGCCAGCAGCCGATACGGCGAGCAGTACTTC. This sequence encodes CASSRYGEQYF.

The CDR3 nucleotides are TGTGCCAGCAGCTTTGGGTTTCGAGGAGATACGCAGTATTTT. This gives the protein CASSFGFRGDTQYF. The V call is TRBV7-9, the J call TRBJ2-3; D not certain. Deletions cut 3 bases from V and 5 bases from J, with 12 bases between. Germline values: CDR1 SEHNR, CDR2 FQNEAQ (reference sequence). This CDR3 comprises 14 residues.

The chain carries TRBV6-6 and TRBJ1-5, with D perhaps TRBD1 (6 bases). Trimming removed 8 bases at V and 6 bases at J, with 17 bases between. Germline CDR1 MNHNY, CDR2 SVGAGI (reference sequence). There are 14 residues in the CDR3. CDR3 bases: TGTGCCAGCGGGGGCCCCAACCCGGGTCAGCCCCAGCATTTT. Its translation: CASGGPNPGQPQHF.

This sequence joins TRBV9 and TRBJ2-7; D may be TRBD2 (7 bases). Deletions cut 0 bases from V and 5 bases from J, with 12 bases between. Germline V gene data show CDR1 as SGDLS and CDR2 as YYNGEE. The CDR3 consists of 14 residues. CDR3 in amino acids: CASSVEGGPNEQYF. The CDR3, as DNA: TGTGCCAGCAGCGTAGAGGGGGGGCCTAACGAGCAGTACTTC.

The chain joins TRBV12-3 or TRBV12-4 to TRBJ1-2; TRBD1 might be the D (6 bases). V lost 6 bases, J lost 4 bases, and 21 bases lay in between. The CDR3 totals 16 residues. CDR3 sequence reads: CASSYHPQGVGYGYTF. The CDR3 DNA reads TGTGCCAGCAGCTACCATCCACAGGGAGTAGGCTATGGCTACACCTTC.

The chain recombines TRBV12-3 or TRBV12-4 with TRBJ2-1, with D possibly TRBD2 on 5 matching bases. The CDR3 covers 11 residues. Trimming cost V 7 bases and J 12 bases, with 13 bases left between them. The DNA for the CDR3 is TGTGCCAGCACTACTAGAGATGGGCAGTTCTTC. It encodes CASTTRDGQFF.

In this sample, this clonotype turned up a few times. This chain joins TRBV4-3 and TRBJ2-7; 11 bases are a match to TRBD2. The CDR3 extends over 16 amino acids. Germline loops: CDR1 LGHNA, CDR2 YSLEER. V dropped 2 bases and J dropped 4; count of bases not matched to a gene: 7. CDR3 in amino acids: CASSQLTSGESYEQYF. The CDR3 nucleotides are TGCGCCAGCAGCCAATTGACTAGCGGGGAGTCTTACGAGCAGTACTTC.

A few counts support this clonotype. One end of the junction does not line up with germline, which may come from a read error. The chain employs TRBV7-3 and TRBJ2-1; the match to TRBD2 covers 7 bases. The CDR3 extends over 15 amino acids. The germline V gene encodes CDR1 SGHTA and CDR2 FQGTGA. CDR3: CASSGVGTNYSEQFF. The CDR3 nucleotides read TGTGCCAGCAGCGGCGTGGGGACTAATTACAGTGAGCAGTTCTTC.

The chain is built from TRBV13 and TRBJ2-5; TRBD2 matches at 8 bases. The J call is uncertain, as TRBJ2-7 better fits the DNA end. This CDR3 is built from 16 residues. The germline V gene encodes CDR1 PRHDT and CDR2 FYEKMQ (reference sequence). The CDR3 DNA reads TGTGCCAGCAGCTTAGGCCCCGGGACTAGAACGTCCGAGCAGTACTTC. This sequence encodes CASSLGPGTRTSEQYF.

The V and J genes are TRBV7-2 and TRBJ2-5; D not certain. The V gene lost 4 bases and the J gene lost 5 bases, with 11 bases spanning the gap. The germline V gene encodes CDR1 SGHTA and CDR2 FQGNSA. The length of the CDR3 is 13 residues. CDR3 in amino acids: CASSSGPVETQYF. For the CDR3, the DNA is TGTGCCAGCAGCTCCGGACCGGTGGAGACCCAGTACTTC.

CDR3 region: CSARPRTSYSYNEQFF. CDR3 DNA sequence: TGCAGTGCCCGCCCTCGGACTAGCTACTCCTACAATGAGCAGTTCTTC. V gene TRBV20-1 combines with J gene TRBJ2-1, with 8 bases matching TRBD2. The CDR3 runs 16 residues. Unmatched junction bases numbered 10, after V lost 6 bases and J lost 0 bases. The germline V gene encodes CDR1 DFQATT and CDR2 SNEGSKA (reference sequence).